This record looks at one T cell receptor beta chain sequence and its context. Its target is not known. These data belong to a study of T cell clonotyping in hematopoietic cell transplantation. Germline lookup yields CDR1 MGHRA and CDR2 YSYEKL. The CDR3 length is 15 residues. V lost 3 bases and J 1 base, leaving 10 bases between the germline ends. Time point in this sample: recipient sample about 28 days before transplant, after cytoreduction. Generated by immunoSEQ multiplex PCR, the TCRdb table keeps only in-frame clones and is missing some. Seen here are fewer than 20,000 clones, around 88% observed once, and the top ten hold around 8.1%. Notes on the study in general: Pathologically expanded recipient clonotypes increased progressively from day 30 to day 180 as diversity fell. Broader posttransplant TCR repertoire diversity was predicted by graft donor and pretransplant recipient Inverse Simpson Index values.

This clonotype originated in a man in his fifties or sixties with acute myeloid leukemia. Some clones in this sample may be carry-over from other donors' samples. The genes are TRBV4-1 and TRBJ2-4; D unclear. The sequencing used peripheral blood mononuclear cells, collected before stem cell transplant. Written as DNA, the CDR3 is TGCGCCAGCAGCCAGGTGGGAAGGGCCAAAAACATTCAGTACTTC. Its translation: CASSQVGRAKNIQYF.